Listed below are T cell receptor beta chains from one sample, sequenced in a study of T cell repertoires in ileal Crohn's disease. TCRdb's table, derived via immunoSEQ multiplex PCR, lists solely in-frame clones and lacks some. The sample lists 8,500 to 13,000 clones, over 70% occurring once. The sequenced sample consisted of ileal tissue. Receptors were obtained from an adult with Crohn's disease. Each CDR3 is given with its conserved first and last residue. A D gene is named only where the DNA matches it firmly. Rows may omit the clone size; those that give it use once, few, many or a size class.

CDR3 length: 17; clone size: NA; V gene: TRBV6-4; D gene: NA; J gene: TRBJ1-5; CDR3 DNA: TGTGCCAGCAGTGACTCTCCACCGGGGAAAGGCAATCAGCCCCAGCATTTT; CDR3 protein: CASSDSPPGKGNQPQHF
CDR3 length: 13; clone size: NA; V gene: TRBV10-1; D gene: NA; J gene: TRBJ2-3; CDR3 DNA: TGCGCCAGCAAGAAGGGGGGCACAGATACGCAGTATTTT; CDR3 protein: CASKKGGTDTQYF
CDR3 length: 16; clone size: NA; V gene: TRBV5-6; D gene: TRBD2; J gene: TRBJ2-7; CDR3 DNA: TGTGCCAGCAGCGCGACGACTAGCGGGGTTACCTACGAGCAGTACTTC; CDR3 protein: CASSATTSGVTYEQYF
CDR3 length: 14; clone size: NA; V gene: TRBV7-9; D gene: TRBD2; J gene: TRBJ2-1; CDR3 DNA: TGTGCCAGCAGCTTCGCGGGGGGCTACAATGAGCAGTTCTTC; CDR3 protein: CASSFAGGYNEQFF
CDR3 length: 15; clone size: medium-sized; V gene: TRBV19; D gene: NA; J gene: TRBJ1-6; CDR3 DNA: TGTGCCAGTAGTCAACAGAATTCCTATAATTCACCCCTCCACTTT; CDR3 protein: CASSQQNSYNSPLHF
CDR3 length: 15; clone size: NA; V gene: TRBV25-1; D gene: NA; J gene: TRBJ2-7; CDR3 DNA: TGTGCCAGCAGCCCATCTCTGGGCGCGTCCTACGAGCAGTACTTC; CDR3 protein: CASSPSLGASYEQYF
CDR3 length: 16; clone size: NA; V gene: TRBV7-2; D gene: NA; J gene: TRBJ2-4; CDR3 DNA: TGTGCCAGCAGCTTACGACAAGGGGTGGCCAAAAACATTCAGTACTTC; CDR3 protein: CASSLRQGVAKNIQYF
CDR3 length: 15; clone size: NA; V gene: TRBV5-1; D gene: NA; J gene: TRBJ2-1; CDR3 DNA: TGCGCCAGCAGTGGCCCCGGGAGCTCCTACAATGAGCAGTTCTTC; CDR3 protein: CASSGPGSSYNEQFF
CDR3 length: 16; clone size: NA; V gene: TRBV9; D gene: NA; J gene: TRBJ2-7; CDR3 DNA: TGTGCCAGCAGCACGGAGGGGGCCCCGAAACCCGGCGAGCAGTACTTC; CDR3 protein: CASSTEGAPKPGEQYF
CDR3 length: 13; clone size: NA; V gene: TRBV7-3; D gene: NA; J gene: TRBJ2-1; CDR3 DNA: TGTGCCAGCAGCTTTACTGAATACAATGAGCAGTTCTTC; CDR3 protein: CASSFTEYNEQFF
CDR3 length: 13; clone size: NA; V gene: TRBV6-6; D gene: NA; J gene: TRBJ1-1; CDR3 DNA: TGTGCCAGCAGTGGACAGATGAACACTGAAGCTTTCTTT; CDR3 protein: CASSGQMNTEAFF
CDR3 length: 16; clone size: NA; V gene: TRBV9; D gene: TRBD2; J gene: TRBJ2-3; CDR3 DNA: TGTGCCAGCAGCTACGGGACTAGCCTCAGCACAGATACGCAGTATTTT; CDR3 protein: CASSYGTSLSTDTQYF
CDR3 length: 15; clone size: NA; V gene: TRBV5-1; D gene: TRBD2; J gene: TRBJ2-3; CDR3 DNA: TGCGCCAGCAGATCTACGGGGGGGCCCACAGATACGCAGTATTTT; CDR3 protein: CASRSTGGPTDTQYF
CDR3 length: 13; clone size: NA; V gene: TRBV10-3; D gene: TRBD1; J gene: TRBJ2-5; CDR3 DNA: TGTGCCAGCGAGGATGGACAGGGAAAGACCCAGTACTTC; CDR3 protein: CASEDGQGKTQYF
CDR3 length: 14; clone size: NA; V gene: TRBV5-4; D gene: NA; J gene: TRBJ1-1; CDR3 DNA: TGTGCCAGCAGCTTGGCCGGTTCCCGCACTGAAGCTTTCTTT; CDR3 protein: CASSLAGSRTEAFF
CDR3 length: 13; clone size: NA; V gene: TRBV18; D gene: TRBD2; J gene: TRBJ2-7; CDR3 DNA: TGTGCCACCTCCCGGGGGGACTCCTACGAGCAGTACTTC; CDR3 protein: CATSRGDSYEQYF
CDR3 length: 16; clone size: NA; V gene: TRBV6-1; D gene: TRBD1; J gene: TRBJ1-4; CDR3 DNA: TGTGCCAGCAGTGAAGCAAGGGGGACAGGAGATGAAAAACTGTTTTTT; CDR3 protein: CASSEARGTGDEKLFF
CDR3 length: 15; clone size: NA; V gene: TRBV14; D gene: NA; J gene: TRBJ1-1; CDR3 DNA: TGTGCCAGCAGCCAACAGGCTCAATATAACACTGAAGCTTTCTTT; CDR3 protein: CASSQQAQYNTEAFF
CDR3 length: 15; clone size: NA; V gene: TRBV7-6; D gene: TRBD1; J gene: TRBJ2-3; CDR3 DNA: TGTGCCAGCAGCGAAGGACAGGGGGCAAAGAATACGCAGTATTTT; CDR3 protein: CASSEGQGAKNTQYF
CDR3 length: 15; clone size: NA; V gene: TRBV6-5; D gene: TRBD1; J gene: TRBJ1-3; CDR3 DNA: TGTGCCAGCAGTCGGACAGGGGAATCTGGAAACACCATATATTTT; CDR3 protein: CASSRTGESGNTIYF
CDR3 length: 16; clone size: NA; V gene: TRBV6-4; D gene: TRBD2; J gene: TRBJ2-3; CDR3 DNA: TGTGCCAGCAGTGACGGACTAGCGGGGGGGGCAGATACGCAGTATTTT; CDR3 protein: CASSDGLAGGADTQYF
CDR3 length: 14; clone size: few; V gene: TRBV6-4; D gene: NA; J gene: TRBJ1-2; CDR3 DNA: TGTGCCAGCAGTGATGAGGCCGGTGGCTATGGCTACACCTTC; CDR3 protein: CASSDEAGGYGYTF
CDR3 length: 15; clone size: NA; V gene: TRBV4-2; D gene: NA; J gene: TRBJ2-7; CDR3 DNA: TGTGCCAGCAGTTCACAGGGATTCGACTCCTACGAGCAGTACTTC; CDR3 protein: CASSSQGFDSYEQYF
CDR3 length: 13; clone size: NA; V gene: TRBV7-2; D gene: NA; J gene: TRBJ1-1; CDR3 DNA: TGTGCCAGCAGCTTAGCGGGGCAGGTGGGAGCTTTCTTT; CDR3 protein: CASSLAGQVGAFF
CDR3 length: 13; clone size: NA; V gene: TRBV29-1; D gene: TRBD1; J gene: TRBJ2-7; CDR3 DNA: TGCAGCGTTCGACAGGGGGTCGACTACGAGCAGTACTTC; CDR3 protein: CSVRQGVDYEQYF
CDR3 length: 14; clone size: NA; V gene: TRBV9; D gene: NA; J gene: TRBJ1-6; CDR3 DNA: TGTGCCAGCAGCGTAGGGCAGGGAAACTCCCCCCTCCACTTT; CDR3 protein: CASSVGQGNSPLHF
CDR3 length: 12; clone size: NA; V gene: TRBV2; D gene: NA; J gene: TRBJ2-2; CDR3 DNA: TGTGCCAGCAGTGCAGGAACCGGGGAGCTGTTTTTT; CDR3 protein: CASSAGTGELFF
CDR3 length: 14; clone size: once; V gene: TRBV4-3; D gene: NA; J gene: TRBJ1-6; CDR3 DNA: TGCGCCAGCAGCCTAACACCTTATAATTCACCCCTCCACTTT; CDR3 protein: CASSLTPYNSPLHF
CDR3 length: 16; clone size: NA; V gene: TRBV5-1; D gene: TRBD1; J gene: TRBJ1-1; CDR3 DNA: TGCGCCAGCAGCTTCTATTATGGGACAGTGAACACTGAAGCTTTCTTT; CDR3 protein: CASSFYYGTVNTEAFF
CDR3 length: 14; clone size: NA; V gene: TRBV27; D gene: TRBD1; J gene: TRBJ1-2; CDR3 DNA: TGTGCCAGCAGTTTATGGGGACAGGGGCATGGCTACACCTTC; CDR3 protein: CASSLWGQGHGYTF
CDR3 length: 19; clone size: NA; V gene: TRBV2; D gene: TRBD1; J gene: TRBJ2-6; CDR3 DNA: TGTGCCAGCAGCTACCTGCGGGGACAGGGCTTCTCTGGGGCCAACGTCCTGACTTTC; CDR3 protein: CASSYLRGQGFSGANVLTF
CDR3 length: 13; clone size: few; V gene: TRBV28; D gene: NA; J gene: TRBJ1-2; CDR3 DNA: TGTGCCAGCAGTTACGGGGGATCCTATGGCTACACCTTC; CDR3 protein: CASSYGGSYGYTF
CDR3 length: 15; clone size: few; V gene: TRBV18; D gene: NA; J gene: TRBJ1-5; CDR3 DNA: TGTGCCAGCTCACCAGAGGGTAGTGGTAATCAGCCCCAGCATTTT; CDR3 protein: CASSPEGSGNQPQHF
CDR3 length: 14; clone size: few; V gene: TRBV5-1; D gene: TRBD1; J gene: TRBJ1-6; CDR3 DNA: TGCGCCAGCAGCTCCGGACAGGGTCATTCACCCCTCCACTTT; CDR3 protein: CASSSGQGHSPLHF
CDR3 length: 14; clone size: NA; V gene: TRBV5-1; D gene: TRBD1; J gene: TRBJ2-7; CDR3 DNA: TGCGCCAGCAGCTTGGTGACAGGGGCTGGAGAGCAGTACTTC; CDR3 protein: CASSLVTGAGEQYF
CDR3 length: 13; clone size: NA; V gene: TRBV2; D gene: TRBD1; J gene: TRBJ2-7; CDR3 DNA: TGTGCCAGCAGGCTAGGACAGGATTACGAGCAGTACTTC; CDR3 protein: CASRLGQDYEQYF
CDR3 length: 13; clone size: NA; V gene: TRBV6-5; D gene: NA; J gene: TRBJ1-5; CDR3 DNA: TGTGCCAGCAGTTATCGTAGCAATCAGCCCCAGCATTTT; CDR3 protein: CASSYRSNQPQHF
CDR3 length: 13; clone size: NA; V gene: TRBV29-1; D gene: TRBD1; J gene: TRBJ1-1; CDR3 DNA: TGCAGCGTTCAGGGGGCGTCGAACACTGAAGCTTTCTTT; CDR3 protein: CSVQGASNTEAFF
CDR3 length: 17; clone size: NA; V gene: TRBV5-4; D gene: TRBD1; J gene: TRBJ2-7; CDR3 DNA: TGTGCCAGCAGCACCTCCGGGACAGGGGGTGCGTTCTACGAGCAGTACTTC; CDR3 protein: CASSTSGTGGAFYEQYF
CDR3 length: 15; clone size: NA; V gene: TRBV25-1; D gene: NA; J gene: TRBJ2-7; CDR3 DNA: TGTGCCAGCAGTGGGCAGGGGGGCGTGACTTACGAGCAGTACTTC; CDR3 protein: CASSGQGGVTYEQYF
CDR3 length: 13; clone size: NA; V gene: TRBV5-1; D gene: NA; J gene: TRBJ1-6; CDR3 DNA: TGCGCCAGCAGCGGGCGGGATAATTCACCCCTCCACTTT; CDR3 protein: CASSGRDNSPLHF
CDR3 length: 15; clone size: NA; V gene: TRBV6-1; D gene: TRBD2; J gene: TRBJ2-3; CDR3 DNA: TGTGCCAGCAGCGGCTTAGCGGGGGGGCCAGATACGCAGTATTTT; CDR3 protein: CASSGLAGGPDTQYF
CDR3 length: 16; clone size: NA; V gene: TRBV4-3; D gene: TRBD1; J gene: TRBJ1-2; CDR3 DNA: TGCGCCAGCAGCCAAGGGGTAGGACAGGGATTATTTGGCTACACCTTC; CDR3 protein: CASSQGVGQGLFGYTF
CDR3 length: 16; clone size: NA; V gene: TRBV6-1; D gene: TRBD1; J gene: TRBJ2-7; CDR3 DNA: TGTGCCAGCAGTGAAGTGCCGGGACAGGGTCGGTACGAGCAGTACTTC; CDR3 protein: CASSEVPGQGRYEQYF
CDR3 length: 14; clone size: NA; V gene: TRBV6-5; D gene: TRBD1; J gene: TRBJ1-1; CDR3 DNA: TGTGCCAGCAGTCACGGGACAGAGTACACTGAAGCTTTCTTT; CDR3 protein: CASSHGTEYTEAFF
CDR3 length: 15; clone size: NA; V gene: TRBV5-1; D gene: TRBD2; J gene: TRBJ2-7; CDR3 DNA: TGCGCCAGCAGCTCCCTGACTAGCGGGGCCTACGAGCAGTACTTC; CDR3 protein: CASSSLTSGAYEQYF
CDR3 length: 14; clone size: NA; V gene: TRBV7-2; D gene: NA; J gene: TRBJ2-2; CDR3 DNA: TGTGCCAGCAGCTTAGCGCTAGTAACCGGGGAGCTGTTTTTT; CDR3 protein: CASSLALVTGELFF
CDR3 length: 15; clone size: NA; V gene: TRBV5-1; D gene: TRBD1; J gene: TRBJ2-1; CDR3 DNA: TGCGCCAGCAGCTTGGGGACAGGGGGGAATCGTGAGCAGTTCTTC; CDR3 protein: CASSLGTGGNREQFF
CDR3 length: 17; clone size: NA; V gene: TRBV7-8; D gene: NA; J gene: TRBJ2-6; CDR3 DNA: TGTGCCAGCAGCTTAGTCGGAGGGACAGCTGGGGCCAACGTCCTGACTTTC; CDR3 protein: CASSLVGGTAGANVLTF
CDR3 length: 15; clone size: NA; V gene: TRBV5-8; D gene: TRBD1; J gene: TRBJ1-1; CDR3 DNA: TGTGCCAGCAGCTCCGCGGGACAGGGGAACACTGAAGCTTTCTTT; CDR3 protein: CASSSAGQGNTEAFF
CDR3 length: 13; clone size: NA; V gene: TRBV7-7; D gene: NA; J gene: TRBJ2-1; CDR3 DNA: TGTGCTAGCAGCTTAGCACGAGCAGGGGAGCAGTTCTTC; CDR3 protein: CASSLARAGEQFF
CDR3 length: 17; clone size: NA; V gene: TRBV7-8; D gene: NA; J gene: TRBJ2-5; CDR3 DNA: TGTGCCAGCAGCTTAAGTACGCAGGGTCCAATACAAGAGACCCAGTACTTC; CDR3 protein: CASSLSTQGPIQETQYF
CDR3 length: 11; clone size: NA; V gene: TRBV2; D gene: NA; J gene: TRBJ2-3; CDR3 DNA: TGTGCCAGCACCACGGCAGATACGCAGTATTTT; CDR3 protein: CASTTADTQYF
CDR3 length: 15; clone size: NA; V gene: TRBV4-3; D gene: TRBD2; J gene: TRBJ2-2; CDR3 DNA: TGCGCCAGCAGCCAAGTCGGGGGGGCTCCCGGGGAGCTGTTTTTT; CDR3 protein: CASSQVGGAPGELFF
CDR3 length: 16; clone size: NA; V gene: TRBV4-2; D gene: TRBD2; J gene: TRBJ2-7; CDR3 DNA: TGTGCCAGCAGCCAAGATACTAGCGGGGGAAGCAACGAGCAGTACTTC; CDR3 protein: CASSQDTSGGSNEQYF
CDR3 length: 18; clone size: NA; V gene: TRBV4-1; D gene: TRBD1; J gene: TRBJ1-6; CDR3 DNA: TGCGCCAGCAGCCAAGATCGGTGGGACAGGGGAAGGGATTCACCCCTCCACTTT; CDR3 protein: CASSQDRWDRGRDSPLHF
CDR3 length: 14; clone size: NA; V gene: TRBV9; D gene: NA; J gene: TRBJ1-3; CDR3 DNA: TGTGCCAGCAGCCCACAGGGTTATGGAAACACCATATATTTT; CDR3 protein: CASSPQGYGNTIYF
CDR3 length: 15; clone size: NA; V gene: TRBV2; D gene: NA; J gene: TRBJ2-7; CDR3 DNA: TGTGCCAGCAGCGTGGGACACCTCATCTCGGACGAGCAGTACTTC; CDR3 protein: CASSVGHLISDEQYF
CDR3 length: 12; clone size: few; V gene: TRBV6-6; D gene: NA; J gene: TRBJ2-7; CDR3 DNA: TGTGCCAGCAGTCCTAAGCCCTACGAGCAGTACTTC; CDR3 protein: CASSPKPYEQYF
CDR3 length: 8; clone size: once; V gene: TRBV20-1; D gene: NA; J gene: TRBJ1-2; CDR3 DNA: TGCAGTGCTGGGGGGTACACCTTC; CDR3 protein: CSAGGYTF